What follows describes a single T cell receptor beta chain. Its antigen is currently unknown. This sample stems from a study of cytotoxic CD8 clonotypes in ibrutinib-treated CLL. About the study: Included were roughly ten relapsed/refractory and over 14 treatment-naive patients, of whom about 18 were IGHV unmutated.

Clones were sequenced by immunoSEQ multiplex PCR, and TCRdb holds only the in-frame ones, with some missing. The table records over 120,000 clones, about 80% of them present only once. The study's findings and limits: Patients had baseline clonality above age-matched healthy donors, and this clonality moved with circulating CD8+ T-cell counts.

This CDR3 is 14 amino acids long. V was clipped by 0 bases and J by 9 bases, with 12 bases between them. Germline V gives CDR1 LGHNA, CDR2 YNFKEQ. The TCR comes from a human donor with chronic lymphocytic leukemia. This chain uses TRBV4-2 with TRBJ2-1; D may be TRBD2 (6 bases). The starting material was PBMCs, obtained after 12 months of ibrutinib treatment. CDR3 region: CASSQDRLALEQFF. Here the CDR3 DNA reads TGTGCCAGCAGCCAAGATAGGCTAGCGCTTGAGCAGTTCTTC.